These T cell receptor beta chains were read from a single sample in a study of T-cell reconstitution after alpha-beta-depleted transplantation in children. TCRdb ran MiXCR on the PCR reads and lists one entry per CDR3 protein. The table includes 200,000 to 300,000 distinct CDR3 sequences, 12% detected once. The sequenced sample was PBMCs from the stem cell graft donor, obtained from the stem cell graft. The receptors derive from a human donor who donated a stem cell graft to a child with acute lymphoblastic leukemia. The CDR3 runs from the conserved cysteine through the conserved F or W. Each record gives: CDR3 length, V gene, J gene, clone size, D gene, CDR3 protein, CDR3 DNA. A D gene is named only where the DNA matches it firmly. For some rows the clone size is stated as once, few or many, or as a class when expanded; others skip it.

CDR3 length: 13
V gene: TRBV7-2
J gene: TRBJ1-3
clone size: NA
D gene: NA
CDR3 protein: CASSLAGENTIYF
CDR3 DNA: TGTGCCAGCAGCTTAGCGGGGGAGAACACCATATATTTT

CDR3 length: 15
V gene: TRBV7-2
J gene: TRBJ2-3
clone size: NA
D gene: TRBD2
CDR3 protein: CASSLASGRVDTQYF
CDR3 DNA: TGTGCCAGCAGCTTAGCTAGCGGGAGGGTCGATACGCAGTATTTT

CDR3 length: 16
V gene: TRBV12-3/TRBV12-4
J gene: TRBJ1-3
clone size: many
D gene: TRBD1
CDR3 protein: CASSITRQGYVGTIYF
CDR3 DNA: TGTGCCAGCAGTATAACGAGACAGGGCTACGTGGGCACCATATATTTT

CDR3 length: 13
V gene: TRBV4-3
J gene: TRBJ1-4
clone size: many
D gene: NA
CDR3 protein: CASSLLTNEKLFF
CDR3 DNA: TGCGCCAGCAGCCTACTAACTAATGAAAAACTGTTTTTT

CDR3 length: 17
V gene: TRBV28
J gene: TRBJ2-7
clone size: few
D gene: NA
CDR3 protein: CASSVVGQGIPDYEQYF
CDR3 DNA: TGTGCCAGCAGTGTGGTGGGGCAGGGTATACCGGACTACGAGCAGTACTTC

CDR3 length: 14
V gene: TRBV30
J gene: TRBJ2-2
clone size: NA
D gene: TRBD2
CDR3 protein: CAWMGGRRAGELFF
CDR3 DNA: TGTGCCTGGATGGGCGGGAGGCGGGCCGGGGAGCTGTTTTTT

CDR3 length: 17
V gene: TRBV5-1
J gene: TRBJ1-2
clone size: few
D gene: NA
CDR3 protein: CASSLEAGSSANYGYTF
CDR3 DNA: TGCGCCAGCAGCTTGGAGGCCGGGAGCTCAGCTAACTATGGCTACACCTTC

CDR3 length: 12
V gene: TRBV5-1
J gene: TRBJ2-5
clone size: NA
D gene: NA
CDR3 protein: CASRGTGETQYF
CDR3 DNA: TGCGCCAGCAGGGGAACAGGGGAGACCCAGTACTTC

CDR3 length: 12
V gene: TRBV6-6
J gene: TRBJ1-1
clone size: many
D gene: NA
CDR3 protein: CATSISGAEAFF
CDR3 DNA: TGTGCCACGTCAATCTCGGGGGCTGAAGCTTTCTTT

CDR3 length: 14
V gene: TRBV4-2
J gene: TRBJ2-7
clone size: NA
D gene: TRBD1
CDR3 protein: CASSQDLQGNEQYF
CDR3 DNA: TGTGCCAGCAGCCAAGATTTACAGGGGAACGAGCAGTACTTC

CDR3 length: 14
V gene: TRBV2
J gene: TRBJ2-4
clone size: few
D gene: TRBD1
CDR3 protein: CASTSDRGGNIQYF
CDR3 DNA: TGTGCCAGCACCTCGGACAGGGGAGGAAACATTCAGTACTTC

CDR3 length: 15
V gene: TRBV7-9
J gene: TRBJ2-3
clone size: many
D gene: NA
CDR3 protein: CASSAATEETDTQYF
CDR3 DNA: TGTGCCAGCAGCGCAGCTACTGAAGAGACAGATACGCAGTATTTT

CDR3 length: 19
V gene: TRBV5-1
J gene: TRBJ2-7
clone size: few
D gene: TRBD2
CDR3 protein: CASSLSLAGGPTGTYEQYF
CDR3 DNA: TGCGCCAGCAGCTTGTCTTTAGCGGGAGGGCCCACAGGGACCTACGAGCAGTACTTC

CDR3 length: 17
V gene: TRBV3-1
J gene: TRBJ1-5
clone size: NA
D gene: NA
CDR3 protein: CASSQDQLGSSNQPQHF
CDR3 DNA: TGTGCCAGCAGCCAAGATCAACTGGGGTCTAGCAATCAGCCCCAGCATTTT

CDR3 length: 15
V gene: TRBV15
J gene: TRBJ1-1
clone size: many
D gene: NA
CDR3 protein: CATSRLDRLNTEAFF
CDR3 DNA: TGTGCCACCAGCAGACTTGACAGGCTGAACACTGAAGCTTTCTTT

CDR3 length: 12
V gene: TRBV6-2/TRBV6-3
J gene: TRBJ1-5
clone size: few
D gene: NA
CDR3 protein: CASSDWMRPQHF
CDR3 DNA: TGTGCCAGCAGTGACTGGATGAGGCCCCAGCATTTT

CDR3 length: 12
V gene: TRBV6-2/TRBV6-3
J gene: TRBJ1-2
clone size: many
D gene: NA
CDR3 protein: CASSAQGDGYTF
CDR3 DNA: TGTGCCAGCAGTGCACAGGGCGATGGCTACACCTTC

CDR3 length: 14
V gene: TRBV10-3
J gene: TRBJ2-5
clone size: many
D gene: TRBD1
CDR3 protein: CAIRGDSTDGTQYF
CDR3 DNA: TGTGCCATTCGAGGGGACAGCACGGATGGGACCCAGTACTTC

CDR3 length: 17
V gene: TRBV5-6
J gene: TRBJ2-7
clone size: many
D gene: NA
CDR3 protein: CASSLSYGRRSSYEQYF
CDR3 DNA: TGTGCCAGCAGCCTATCTTACGGACGGAGGTCGAGCTACGAGCAGTACTTC

CDR3 length: 14
V gene: TRBV4-3
J gene: TRBJ2-5
clone size: many
D gene: NA
CDR3 protein: CASSQGTPQETQYF
CDR3 DNA: TGCGCCAGCAGCCAGGGAACCCCCCAAGAGACCCAGTACTTC

CDR3 length: 16
V gene: TRBV7-9
J gene: TRBJ2-7
clone size: many
D gene: TRBD1
CDR3 protein: CASSLGAGTVSYEQYF
CDR3 DNA: TGTGCCAGCAGCTTGGGCGCCGGGACAGTAAGTTACGAGCAGTACTTC

CDR3 length: 15
V gene: TRBV4-2
J gene: TRBJ1-4
clone size: many
D gene: TRBD1
CDR3 protein: CASSHTGQKNEKLFF
CDR3 DNA: TGTGCCAGCAGCCACACGGGACAGAAAAACGAAAAACTGTTTTTT

CDR3 length: 16
V gene: TRBV5-6
J gene: TRBJ2-3
clone size: many
D gene: TRBD2
CDR3 protein: CASSSSYSGSTDTQYF
CDR3 DNA: TGTGCCAGCAGCAGTTCATATAGCGGGAGCACAGATACGCAGTATTTT

CDR3 length: 16
V gene: TRBV27
J gene: TRBJ2-2
clone size: few
D gene: NA
CDR3 protein: CASSLEGHIQSGELFF
CDR3 DNA: TGTGCCAGCAGCCTAGAGGGACACATACAATCCGGGGAGCTGTTTTTT